Each of the 10 T cell receptor beta chains below was sequenced from the same sample in a study of blood T cell repertoires in COVID-19. Profiling relied on immunoSEQ multiplex PCR, and the TCRdb table lists in-frame clones only, not all of them. The sample lists about 95,000 clones, about nine tenths occurring once. Sequenced input: peripheral blood. These receptors were obtained from a woman between 65 and 79 years old with acute or convalescent COVID-19.

The chain has TRBV14 and TRBJ2-2, with 7 bases aligning to TRBD2. The CDR3 spans 13 residues. Trimming cost V 4 bases and J 6 bases; bases outside gene matches: 2. Germline V gene lookup returns CDR1 SGHDN and CDR2 FVKESK. Here the CDR3 DNA reads TGTGCCAGCAGCCTTGGACTAGCCGGGGAGCTGTTTTTT. Encoded protein: CASSLGLAGELFF. Supplemented by reference TRBV14 and TRBJ2-2, the full variable domain reads EAGVTQFPSHSVIEKGQTVTLRCDPISGHDNLYWYRRVMGKEIKFLLHFVKESKQDESGMPNNRFLAERTGGTYSTLKVQPAELEDSGVYFCASSLGLAGELFFGEGSRLTVL.

This clone was picked up one time. This chain joins TRBV3-1 (or the pseudogene TRBV3-2) and TRBJ2-2; D gene uncertain. The CDR3 totals 13 residues. V dropped 0 bases and J dropped 6 bases, with 5 bases sitting between them. The germline V gene encodes CDR1 LGHDT and CDR2 YNNKEL (reference sequence). CDR3 in DNA: TGTGCCAGCAGCCAAGACTCCTCCGGGGAGCTGTTTTTT. Encoded protein: CASSQDSSGELFF.

This chain links TRBV5-1 with TRBJ1-5; D gene uncertain. Trimming took off 0 bases at V and 5 bases at J, with 6 bases between the two ends. Germline-derived CDR1 and CDR2 are SGHRS and YFSETQ. The CDR3 runs 13 residues. The CDR3 coding sequence is TGCGCCAGCAGCTTGGCCCAGGATCAGCCCCAGCATTTT. Amino acid sequence: CASSLAQDQPQHF. The complete variable domain, with remaining parts taken from reference TRBV5-1 and TRBJ1-5, reads KAGVTQTPRYLIKTRGQQVTLSCSPISGHRSVSWYQQTPGQGLQFLFEYFSETQRNKGNFPGRFSGRQFSNSRSEMNVSTLELGDSALYLCASSLAQDQPQHFGDGTRLSIL.

The gene calls are TRBV6-4 and TRBJ1-4; D not certain. CDR1 and CDR2 from the germline V gene are MRHNA and SNTAGT. The CDR3 loop spans 12 amino acids. Deletions cut 4 bases from V and 4 bases from J, with 4 bases between. The CDR3 DNA reads TGTGCCAGCAGTGGCAGTAATGAAAAACTGTTTTTT. Its translation is CASSGSNEKLFF.

The chain is built from TRBV3-1 (or the pseudogene TRBV3-2) and TRBJ2-5; 10 nucleotides agree with TRBD2. Trimming cost V 6 bases and J 2 bases; bases outside gene matches: 6. Germline assignment: CDR1 LGHDT and CDR2 YNNKEL (reference sequence). The CDR3 runs to 15 residues. Here the CDR3 reads CASSASGRSQETQYF. The CDR3 bases are TGTGCCAGCAGTGCTAGCGGGAGATCTCAAGAGACCCAGTACTTC.

The rearrangement joins TRBV7-2 to TRBJ1-2; 8 nucleotides align to TRBD1. The CDR3 has 14 residues. V lost 5 bases to trimming and J lost 8 bases; unmatched junction nucleotides: 10. CDR1 is SGHTA and CDR2 is FQGNSA in the germline V gene. The CDR3 loop reads CASSTPGGFWGYTF. For the CDR3, the DNA is TGTGCCAGCAGCACGCCAGGGGGCTTCTGGGGCTACACCTTC.

V is TRBV30 and J is TRBJ2-1, with TRBD1 matching over 9 bases. V lost 1 base and J lost 9; bases outside the gene matches: 7. This CDR3 comprises 14 residues. Germline CDR1 and CDR2: GTSNPN and SVGIG (reference sequence). The CDR3 DNA reads as TGTGCCTGGAGTGGGACAGGGGTGGTCGGTGAGCAGTTCTTC. Its translation is CAWSGTGVVGEQFF.

This clone showed up just once. This sequence joins TRBV7-8 and TRBJ1-3; the match to TRBD1 covers 8 bases. The ends lost 4 bases at V and 9 bases at J; junction bases unmatched: 8. This CDR3 comprises 14 residues. Germline-derived CDR1 and CDR2 are SGHVS and FQNEAQ. CDR3 sequence: CASSYQDRAATIYF. The DNA of the CDR3 is TGTGCCAGCAGCTACCAGGACAGGGCAGCCACCATATATTTT.

The chain recombines TRBV6-1 with TRBJ2-2; 11 nucleotides agree with TRBD2. This CDR3 region has 16 residues. With 4 bases clipped from V and 1 base from J, the junction kept 2 bases outside the gene matches. Germline CDR1 reads MNHNS; CDR2 reads SASEGT. The CDR3 is CASSGLAGGNTGELFF. Here the CDR3 DNA reads TGTGCCAGCAGTGGGCTAGCGGGAGGGAACACCGGGGAGCTGTTTTTT.

This clone was found once. This chain joins TRBV6-5 and TRBJ1-2; D perhaps matches TRBD1 (6 bases). Germline V lookup: CDR1 MNHEY, CDR2 SVGAGI. This CDR3 spans 15 amino acids. V was shortened by 5 bases and J by 2 bases, with 15 bases between the two germline ends. CDR3 sequence (DNA): TGTGCCAGCAGTCTCCGGGACACCCTCAACTATGGCTACACCTTC. Translated, it gives CASSLRDTLNYGYTF.